The 20 T cell receptor beta chains in this list originate from one sample, sequenced in a study of blood T cells in healthy people across ages. It was with a sample-barcoded 5' primer and a J-beta primer mix that a second PCR of roughly 7 to 12 cycles was run. TCRdb re-derived calls from the 5' RACE reads in MiXCR, one entry per CDR3 protein. The sample contains just under 900,000 distinct CDR3 sequences, under 30% of which appear only once. Material: blood. These receptors were collected from a woman of 80 years or more in good health.

CDR3 region: CASSPTGGLETQYF. The CDR3 region has the DNA TGTGCCAGCAGCCCGACGGGGGGGTTGGAGACCCAGTACTTC. This rearrangement joins TRBV3-1 to TRBJ2-5; 8 bases match TRBD2. The trim removed 4 bases at V and 5 bases at J, leaving 6 bases unmatched. Germline loops: CDR1 LGHDT, CDR2 YNNKEL (reference sequence). The CDR3 is made up of 14 amino acids.

This clonotype was seen many times. This chain joins TRBV27 and TRBJ2-1; D perhaps matches TRBD2 (6 bases). Germline CDR1 is MNHEY and CDR2 is SMNVEV (reference sequence). The CDR3 loop spans 17 amino acids. V dropped 2 bases and J dropped 4 bases, with 18 bases sitting between them. The CDR3 reads CASSLPTFRTTYNEQFF. Here the CDR3 DNA reads TGTGCCAGCAGTTTACCGACGTTTCGGACTACTTACAATGAGCAGTTCTTC.

This clonotype was observed a few times. The chain links TRBV12-3 or TRBV12-4 to TRBJ1-1, with D maybe TRBD1 (5 bases). Trimming removed 1 base at V and 2 bases at J, with 11 bases between. The CDR3 extends over 15 amino acids. The CDR3 here is CASSLGPGTNTEAFF. The CDR3 region has the DNA TGTGCCAGCAGTTTAGGTCCAGGGACCAACACTGAAGCTTTCTTT.

This clonotype was picked up many times. The chain recombines TRBV27 with TRBJ2-1; 11 nucleotides line up with TRBD1. Germline CDR1 and CDR2: MNHEY and SMNVEV (reference sequence). The V segment lost 5 bases and the J segment 5 bases; nucleotides outside the gene matches: 8. This CDR3 has 16 amino acids. The CDR3 bases are TGTGCCAGCAGTATCCGGACAGGGGGCCTTAACAATGAGCAGTTCTTC. It translates to CASSIRTGGLNNEQFF.

This clonotype was recorded at least ten times. V and J are TRBV20-1 and TRBJ2-7; 7 bases are shared with TRBD2. The germline V gene has CDR1 DFQATT and CDR2 SNEGSKA (reference sequence). After removal of 5 bases from V and 0 bases from J, the junction contained 13 bases not matched to a gene. The CDR3 totals 16 residues. As DNA, the CDR3 is TGCAGTGCTGGAGGTGGAGGCGGGGGAACCTCCTACGAGCAGTACTTC. It codes for CSAGGGGGGTSYEQYF.

The chain joins TRBV6-6 to TRBJ2-1, with TRBD2 matching over 8 bases. Unmatched junction bases numbered 14, after V lost 0 bases and J lost 13 bases. Germline V CDR1 and CDR2: MNHNY, SVGAGI (reference sequence). The CDR3 extends over 16 amino acids. The CDR3 sequence is CASSYSGSGDQETQFF. The CDR3 nucleotides are TGTGCCAGCAGTTACTCGGGTAGCGGGGACCAAGAGACCCAGTTCTTC.

The rearrangement links TRBV20-1 to TRBJ2-7, with 10 bases lining up with TRBD2. Germline assignment: CDR1 DFQATT and CDR2 SNEGSKA (reference sequence). CDR3 size: 13 residues. CDR3 protein: CSAAGLASYEQYF. DNA of the CDR3: TGCAGCGCTGCGGGACTAGCGAGTTACGAGCAGTACTTC.

As to this clonotype: Relative to the germline gene, one junction end is altered; a read error may explain this. The V and J genes are TRBV12-3 or TRBV12-4 and TRBJ2-3; D call uncertain. The CDR3 has 16 residues. CDR3 in amino acids: CASSLDHGVGADSQYF. The CDR3 nucleotides read TGTGCCAGCAGTTTAGATCACGGAGTGGGCGCAGATTCGCAGTATTTT.

At least ten counts were recorded for this clonotype. The V call is TRBV27, the J call TRBJ2-5; either TRBD1 or TRBD2 may fit D (6 bases each). V was clipped by 1 base and J by 5 bases, with 14 bases between them. Germline assignment: CDR1 MNHEY and CDR2 SMNVEV (reference sequence). The CDR3 length is 15 residues. This chain's CDR3 is CASSLFSGAEETQYF. The CDR3 DNA is TGTGCCAGCAGTTTATTTTCGGGGGCGGAGGAGACCCAGTACTTC.

The CDR3 DNA reads as TGCGCCAGCTCAGGAGGAGGGCAAAATCAGCCCCAGCATTTT. As protein: CASSGGGQNQPQHF. The gene calls are TRBV10-2 and TRBJ1-5; D is unresolved. The CDR3 covers 14 residues. Trimming cost V 8 bases and J 4 bases, with 15 bases left between them. CDR1 WSHSY and CDR2 SAAADI come from the germline V gene.

This clonotype was seen many times. V gene TRBV4-2 combines with J gene TRBJ2-7; tentative D call: TRBD2 (6 bases). The CDR3 loop spans 16 amino acids. The V end lost 0 bases, the J end lost 2 bases, and 14 bases lay between the germline ends. The germline V gene encodes CDR1 LGHNA and CDR2 YNFKEQ. CDR3 protein: CASSQDESGVTYEQYF. CDR3 nucleotides: TGTGCCAGCAGCCAAGATGAGTCGGGGGTCACCTACGAGCAGTACTTC.

To note about this clonotype: A read error may explain this, as a much larger clone is one base away. This chain joins TRBV6-1 and TRBJ1-5; 7 bases align to TRBD1. From germline, CDR1 is MNHNS and CDR2 SASEGT. The CDR3 is 15 residues long. V dropped 8 bases and J dropped 7; count of bases not matched to a gene: 14. The CDR3 bases are TGTGCCAGCCGAGATAATACAGGGGTACAGCAGCCCCAGCATTTT. It encodes CASRDNTGVQQPQHF.

The genes are TRBV6-2 or TRBV6-3 and TRBJ2-5, with 9 bases aligning to TRBD1. The J call may be in error: the DNA end matches TRBJ2-7 better. The germline CDR1 and CDR2 sequences are MNHEY and SVGEGT. The CDR3 spans 14 residues. This CDR3 is CASSSYADRGEQYF. In DNA, the CDR3 is TGTGCCAGCAGTTCATACGCGGACAGGGGCGAGCAGTACTTC.

In the case of this clonotype: A much larger clone sits a single nucleotide away, making a read error possible. The chain carries TRBV20-1 and TRBJ2-1; maybe TRBD2 (6 bases). V gave up 8 bases and J gave up 9 bases, with 17 bases separating them. The CDR3 spans 12 residues. Germline V lookup: CDR1 DFQATT, CDR2 SNEGSKA (reference sequence). The DNA for the CDR3 is TGCAGTTCTAAACTCGGGGACTTTGAGCAGTTCTTC. It translates to CSSKLGDFEQFF.

At least ten counts were recorded for this clonotype. This chain joins TRBV7-2 and TRBJ2-3; D may be TRBD2 (5 bases). CDR3 length equals 16 residues. Trimming pared 5 bases from V and 1 base from J, leaving 16 bases between. The germline CDR1 and CDR2 sequences are SGHTA and FQGNSA. CDR3 amino acids: CASSREGTRGTDTQYF. DNA of the CDR3: TGTGCCAGCAGCCGAGAGGGCACTAGGGGCACAGATACGCAGTATTTT.

The CDR3 DNA is TGTGCCAGCAGCCAAGTCCAGGGGGCAACCGTTAACTATGGCTACACCTTC. Its translation: CASSQVQGATVNYGYTF. The rearrangement uses TRBV14 and TRBJ1-2; 8 bases are shared with TRBD1. Trimming removed 1 base from V and 1 base from J; junction bases left unmatched: 8. This CDR3 is built from 17 residues. The germline V gene has CDR1 SGHDN and CDR2 FVKESK. Combining the CDR3 with reference TRBV14 and TRBJ1-2 gives the whole variable domain EAGVTQFPSHSVIEKGQTVTLRCDPISGHDNLYWYRRVMGKEIKFLLHFVKESKQDESGMPNNRFLAERTGGTYSTLKVQPAELEDSGVYFCASSQVQGATVNYGYTFGSGTRLTVV.

This chain joins TRBV21-1 and TRBJ2-5. TRBV21-1 is classified as a pseudogene. The CDR3 is made up of 14 amino acids. The CDR3 spells CASSKGGPTETQYF. The CDR3 coding sequence is TGTGCCAGCAGCAAAGGGGGTCCTACGGAGACCCAGTACTTC.

The chain links TRBV4-3 to TRBJ1-1; no clear D. Germline V gene data show CDR1 as LGHNA and CDR2 as YSLEER. This CDR3 spans 13 amino acids. Trimming removed 0 bases at V and 4 bases at J, with 6 bases between. CDR3 coding DNA: TGCGCCAGCAGCCAAGAGGGGAGCACTGAAGCTTTCTTT. As protein: CASSQEGSTEAFF.

The rearrangement uses TRBV12-3 or TRBV12-4 and TRBJ2-7, with 8 bases lining up with TRBD1. V shed 3 bases and J 4 bases; nucleotides not matched to a gene: 8. This CDR3 spans 15 amino acids. CDR3 in DNA: TGTGCCAGCAGTTTGGCGACAGGGGCTGCATACGAGCAGTACTTC. It is translated as CASSLATGAAYEQYF.

V and J are TRBV20-1 and TRBJ1-1, with D maybe TRBD1 (5 bases). This CDR3 has 13 residues. Trimming cost V 8 bases and J 6 bases, with 19 bases left between them. CDR1 is DFQATT, CDR2 SNEGSKA, per germline (reference sequence). The CDR3 DNA sequence: TGCAGTACTTGCCGCGGGGGTGAGGCTGAAGCTTTCTTT. It translates to CSTCRGGEAEAFF.